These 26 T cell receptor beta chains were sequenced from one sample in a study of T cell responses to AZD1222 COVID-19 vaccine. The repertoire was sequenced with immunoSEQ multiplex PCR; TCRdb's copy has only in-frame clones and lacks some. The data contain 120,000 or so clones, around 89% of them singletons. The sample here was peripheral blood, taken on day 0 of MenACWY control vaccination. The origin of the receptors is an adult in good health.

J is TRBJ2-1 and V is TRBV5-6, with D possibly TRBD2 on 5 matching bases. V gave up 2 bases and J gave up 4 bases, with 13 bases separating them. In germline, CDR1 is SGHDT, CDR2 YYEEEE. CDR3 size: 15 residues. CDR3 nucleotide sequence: TGTGCCAGCAGCTTCGAAACGGGCGGGTACAATGAGCAGTTCTTC. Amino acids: CASSFETGGYNEQFF.

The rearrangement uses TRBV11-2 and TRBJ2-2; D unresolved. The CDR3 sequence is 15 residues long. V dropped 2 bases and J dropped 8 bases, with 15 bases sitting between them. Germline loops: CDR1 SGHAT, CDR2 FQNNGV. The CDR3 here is CASSLFRTQVGELFF. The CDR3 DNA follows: TGTGCCAGCAGCTTATTTCGGACGCAGGTGGGGGAGCTGTTTTTT.

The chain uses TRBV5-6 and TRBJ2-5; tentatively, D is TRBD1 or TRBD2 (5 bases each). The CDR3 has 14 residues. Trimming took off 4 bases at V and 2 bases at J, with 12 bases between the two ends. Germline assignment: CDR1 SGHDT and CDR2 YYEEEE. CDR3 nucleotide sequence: TGTGCCAGCAGCCCGGGACGATTACAAGAGACCCAGTACTTC. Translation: CASSPGRLQETQYF.

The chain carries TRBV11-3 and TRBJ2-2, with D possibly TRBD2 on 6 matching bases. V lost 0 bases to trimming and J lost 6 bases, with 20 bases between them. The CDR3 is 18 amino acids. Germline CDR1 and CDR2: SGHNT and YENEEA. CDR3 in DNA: TGTGCCAGCAGCTTAGATTTATGGCCTAGCGTTGTCCCCGGGGAGCTGTTTTTT. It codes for CASSLDLWPSVVPGELFF. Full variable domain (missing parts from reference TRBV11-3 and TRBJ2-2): EAGVVQSPRYKIIEKKQPVAFWCNPISGHNTLYWYLQNLGQGPELLIRYENEEAVDDSQLPKDRFSAERLKGVDSTLKIQPAELGDSAVYLCASSLDLWPSVVPGELFFGEGSRLTVL.

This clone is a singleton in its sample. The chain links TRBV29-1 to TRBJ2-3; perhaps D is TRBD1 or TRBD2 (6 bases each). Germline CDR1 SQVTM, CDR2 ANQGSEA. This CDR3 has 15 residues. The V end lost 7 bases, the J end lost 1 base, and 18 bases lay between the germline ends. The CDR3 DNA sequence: TGCAGCGGCCATGGGGGGCGCGCAGGCACAGATACGCAGTATTTT. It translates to CSGHGGRAGTDTQYF.

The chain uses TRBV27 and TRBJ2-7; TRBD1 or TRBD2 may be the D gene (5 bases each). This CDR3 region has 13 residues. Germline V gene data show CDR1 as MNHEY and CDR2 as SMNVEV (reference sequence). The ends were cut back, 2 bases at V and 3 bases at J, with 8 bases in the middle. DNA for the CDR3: TGTGCCAGCAGTTTAGGGACGGACTACGAGCAGTACTTC. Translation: CASSLGTDYEQYF.

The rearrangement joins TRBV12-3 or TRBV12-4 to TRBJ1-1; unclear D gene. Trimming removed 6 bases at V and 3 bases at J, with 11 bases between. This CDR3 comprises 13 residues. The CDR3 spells CASRPSGYTEAFF. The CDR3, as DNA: TGTGCCAGCAGACCTTCGGGTTACACTGAAGCTTTCTTT.

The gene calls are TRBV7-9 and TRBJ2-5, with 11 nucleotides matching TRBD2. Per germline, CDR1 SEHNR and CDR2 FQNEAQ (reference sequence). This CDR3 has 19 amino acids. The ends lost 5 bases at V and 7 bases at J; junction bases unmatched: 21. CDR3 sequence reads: CASSPLISLAGGAQGTQYF. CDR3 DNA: TGTGCCAGCAGCCCACTTATAAGTCTAGCGGGAGGTGCTCAGGGGACCCAGTACTTC. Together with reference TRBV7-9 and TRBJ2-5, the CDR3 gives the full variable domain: DTGVSQNPRHKITKRGQNVTFRCDPISEHNRLYWYRQTLGQGPEFLTYFQNEAQLEKSRLLSDRFSAERPKGSFSTLEIQRTEQGDSAMYLCASSPLISLAGGAQGTQYFGPGTRLLVL.

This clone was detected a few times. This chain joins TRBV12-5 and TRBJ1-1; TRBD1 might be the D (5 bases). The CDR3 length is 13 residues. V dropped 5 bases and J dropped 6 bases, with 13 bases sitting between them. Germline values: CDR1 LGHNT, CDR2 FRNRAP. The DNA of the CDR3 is TGTGCTAGTGGTAAAATGGGCAGGGCTGAAGCTTTCTTT. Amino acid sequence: CASGKMGRAEAFF.

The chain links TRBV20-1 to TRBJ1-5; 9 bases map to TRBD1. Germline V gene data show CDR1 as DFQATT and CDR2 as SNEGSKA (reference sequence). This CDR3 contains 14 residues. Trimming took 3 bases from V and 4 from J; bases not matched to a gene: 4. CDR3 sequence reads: CSASLGQGNQPQHF. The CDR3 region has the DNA TGCAGTGCTAGTCTCGGACAGGGGAATCAGCCCCAGCATTTT.

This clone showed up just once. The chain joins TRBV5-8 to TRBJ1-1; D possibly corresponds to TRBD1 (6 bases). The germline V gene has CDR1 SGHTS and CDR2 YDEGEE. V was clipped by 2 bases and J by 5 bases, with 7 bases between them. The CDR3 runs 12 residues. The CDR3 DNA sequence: TGTGCCAGCAGCTTTGGACAGACTGAAGCTTTCTTT. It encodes CASSFGQTEAFF.

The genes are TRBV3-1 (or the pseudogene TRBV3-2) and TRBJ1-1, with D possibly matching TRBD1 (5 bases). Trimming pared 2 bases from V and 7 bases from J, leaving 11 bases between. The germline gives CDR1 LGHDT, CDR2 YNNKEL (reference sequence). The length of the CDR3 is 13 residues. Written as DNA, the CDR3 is TGTGCCAGCAGCCAACACACAGGCTATGAAGCTTTCTTT. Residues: CASSQHTGYEAFF.

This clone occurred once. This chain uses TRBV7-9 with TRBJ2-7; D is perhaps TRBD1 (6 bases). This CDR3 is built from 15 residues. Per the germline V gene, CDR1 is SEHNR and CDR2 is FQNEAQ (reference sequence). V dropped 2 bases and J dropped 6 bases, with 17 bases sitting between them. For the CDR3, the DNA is TGTGCCAGCAGCTTACCGAGTACAGGGATCGCCGAGCAGTACTTC. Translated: CASSLPSTGIAEQYF.

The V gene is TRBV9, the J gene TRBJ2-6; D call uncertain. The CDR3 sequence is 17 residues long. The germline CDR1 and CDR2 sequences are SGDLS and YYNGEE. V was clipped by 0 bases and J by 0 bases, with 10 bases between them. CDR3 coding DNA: TGTGCCAGCAGCGTAGGTGGCAGAATCTCTGGGGCCAACGTCCTGACTTTC. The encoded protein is CASSVGGRISGANVLTF. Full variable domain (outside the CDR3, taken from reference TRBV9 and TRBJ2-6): DSGVTQTPKHLITATGQRVTLRCSPRSGDLSVYWYQQSLDQGLQFLIQYYNGEERAKGNILERFSAQQFPDLHSELNLSSLELGDSALYFCASSVGGRISGANVLTFGAGSRLTVL.

The CDR3 here is CASSISGSGELFF. The DNA of the CDR3 is TGTGCCAGTAGTATAAGTGGGTCCGGGGAGCTGTTTTTT. The chain is built from TRBV19 and TRBJ2-2; D gene ambiguous. This CDR3 is built from 13 residues. CDR1 is LNHDA, CDR2 SQIVND, per germline (reference sequence). Trimming pared 2 bases from V and 6 bases from J, leaving 7 bases between.

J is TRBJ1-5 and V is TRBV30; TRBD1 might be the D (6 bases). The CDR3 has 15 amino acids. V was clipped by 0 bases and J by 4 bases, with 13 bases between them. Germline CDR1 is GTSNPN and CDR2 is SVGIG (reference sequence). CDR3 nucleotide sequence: TGTGCCTGGAGTGTTGGCAGGGGAAGGAATCAGCCCCAGCATTTT. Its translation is CAWSVGRGRNQPQHF.

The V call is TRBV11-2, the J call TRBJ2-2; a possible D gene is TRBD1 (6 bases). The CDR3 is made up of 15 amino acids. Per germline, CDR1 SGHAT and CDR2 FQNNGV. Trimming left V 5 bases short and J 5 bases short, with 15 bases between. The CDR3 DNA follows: TGTGCCAGCAGCACACCACAGGGTTGGACCGGGGAGCTGTTTTTT. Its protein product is CASSTPQGWTGELFF.

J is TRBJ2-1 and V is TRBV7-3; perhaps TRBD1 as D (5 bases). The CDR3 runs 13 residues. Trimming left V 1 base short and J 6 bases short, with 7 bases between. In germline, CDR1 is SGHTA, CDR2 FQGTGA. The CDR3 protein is CASSLKGANEQFF. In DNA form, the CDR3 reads TGTGCCAGCAGCTTAAAAGGGGCCAATGAGCAGTTCTTC. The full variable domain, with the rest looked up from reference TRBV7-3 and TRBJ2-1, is GAGVSQTPSNKVTEKGKYVELRCDPISGHTALYWYRQSLGQGPEFLIYFQGTGAADDSGLPNDRFFAVRPEGSVSTLKIQRTERGDSAVYLCASSLKGANEQFFGPGTRLTVL.

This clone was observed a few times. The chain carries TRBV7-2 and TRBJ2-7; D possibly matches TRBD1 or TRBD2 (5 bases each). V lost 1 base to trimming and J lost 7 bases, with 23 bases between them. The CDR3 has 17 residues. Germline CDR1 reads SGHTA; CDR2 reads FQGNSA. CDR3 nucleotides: TGTGCCAGCAGCTTAGGGGGGACGGTTGGCCTACTACGGGAGCAGTACTTC. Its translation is CASSLGGTVGLLREQYF.

The CDR3 bases are TGTGCCAGCAGCCTAGCGGGAGGGCCGTGGGCAGATACGCAGTATTTT. The encoded protein is CASSLAGGPWADTQYF. The J gene is TRBJ2-3, the V gene TRBV9, with TRBD2 matching 12 bases. The germline V gene has CDR1 SGDLS and CDR2 YYNGEE. Trimming took 4 bases from V and 4 from J; bases not matched to a gene: 7. This CDR3 comprises 16 residues.

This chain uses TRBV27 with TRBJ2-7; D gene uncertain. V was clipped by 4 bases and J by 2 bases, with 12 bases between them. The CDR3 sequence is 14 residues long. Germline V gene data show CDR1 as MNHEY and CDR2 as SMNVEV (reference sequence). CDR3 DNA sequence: TGTGCCAGCAGTTATTACCCCCAGGCCTACGAGCAGTACTTC. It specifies CASSYYPQAYEQYF.

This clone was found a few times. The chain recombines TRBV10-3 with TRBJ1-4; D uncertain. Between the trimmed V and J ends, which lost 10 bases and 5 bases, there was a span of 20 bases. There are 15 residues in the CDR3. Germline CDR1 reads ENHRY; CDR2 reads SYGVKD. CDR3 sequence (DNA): TGTGCCACGAGCTACACCGACGGCTTGAATGAAAAACTGTTTTTT. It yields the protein CATSYTDGLNEKLFF.

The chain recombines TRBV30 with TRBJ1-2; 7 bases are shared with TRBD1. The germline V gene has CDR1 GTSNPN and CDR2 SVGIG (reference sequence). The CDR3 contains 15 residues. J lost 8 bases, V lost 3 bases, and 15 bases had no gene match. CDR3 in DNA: TGTGCCTGGAGCCTTAGTGAAAGGGGGCCATGGGGCTACACCTTC. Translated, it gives CAWSLSERGPWGYTF. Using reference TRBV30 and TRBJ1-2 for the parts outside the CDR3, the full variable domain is SQTIHQWPATLVQPVGSPLSLECTVEGTSNPNLYWYRQAAGRGLQLLFYSVGIGQISSEVPQNLSASRPQDRQFILSSKKLLLSDSGFYLCAWSLSERGPWGYTFGSGTRLTVV.

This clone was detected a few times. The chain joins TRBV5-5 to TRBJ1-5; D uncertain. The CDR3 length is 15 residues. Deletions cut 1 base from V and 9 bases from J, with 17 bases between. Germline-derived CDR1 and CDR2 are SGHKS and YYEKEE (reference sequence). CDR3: CASSLLAGGEGPQHF. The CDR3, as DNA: TGTGCCAGCAGCTTGTTGGCCGGCGGAGAGGGGCCCCAGCATTTT.

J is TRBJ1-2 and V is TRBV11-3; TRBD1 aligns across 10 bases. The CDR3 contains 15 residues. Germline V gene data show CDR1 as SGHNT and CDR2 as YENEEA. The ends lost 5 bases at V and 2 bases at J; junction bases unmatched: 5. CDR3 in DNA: TGTGCCAGCAGCAATCCGGGACAGGGGAACTATGGCTACACCTTC. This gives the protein CASSNPGQGNYGYTF.

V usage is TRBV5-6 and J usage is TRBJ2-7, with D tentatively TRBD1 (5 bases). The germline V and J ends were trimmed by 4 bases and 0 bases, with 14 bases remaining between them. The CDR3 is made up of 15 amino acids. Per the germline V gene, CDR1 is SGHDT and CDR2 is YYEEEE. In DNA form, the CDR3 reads TGTGCCAGCAGCCCTCTAACAGGTGGCTCCTACGAGCAGTACTTC. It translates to CASSPLTGGSYEQYF. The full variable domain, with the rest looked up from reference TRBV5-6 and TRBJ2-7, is DAGVTQSPTHLIKTRGQQVTLRCSPKSGHDTVSWYQQALGQGPQFIFQYYEEEERQRGNFPDRFSGHQFPNYSSELNVNALLLGDSALYLCASSPLTGGSYEQYFGPGTRLTVT.